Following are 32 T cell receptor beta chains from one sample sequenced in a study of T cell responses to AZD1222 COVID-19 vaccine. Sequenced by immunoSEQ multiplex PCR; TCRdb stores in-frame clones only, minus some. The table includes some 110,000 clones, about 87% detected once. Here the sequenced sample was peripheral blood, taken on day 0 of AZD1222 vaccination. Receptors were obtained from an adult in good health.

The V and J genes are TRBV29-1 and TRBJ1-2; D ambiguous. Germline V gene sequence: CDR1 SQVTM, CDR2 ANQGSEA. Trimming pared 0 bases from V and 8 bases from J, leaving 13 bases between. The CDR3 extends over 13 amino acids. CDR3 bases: TGCAGCGTTGAAGATCCGTACTCTCGAGGCTACACCTTC. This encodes CSVEDPYSRGYTF.

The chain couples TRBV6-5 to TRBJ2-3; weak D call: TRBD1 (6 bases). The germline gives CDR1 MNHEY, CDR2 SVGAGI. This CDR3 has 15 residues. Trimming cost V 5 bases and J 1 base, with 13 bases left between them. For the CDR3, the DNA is TGTGCCAGCAGTCCAGGGGTGGGGGGCACAGATACGCAGTATTTT. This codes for CASSPGVGGTDTQYF.

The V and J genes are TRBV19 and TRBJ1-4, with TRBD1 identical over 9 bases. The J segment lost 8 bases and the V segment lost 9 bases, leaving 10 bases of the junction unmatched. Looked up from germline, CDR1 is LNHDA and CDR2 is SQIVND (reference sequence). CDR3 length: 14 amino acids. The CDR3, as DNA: TGTGCCAGCGAGACAGGGGGATATACCGAAAAACTGTTTTTT. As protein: CASETGGYTEKLFF.

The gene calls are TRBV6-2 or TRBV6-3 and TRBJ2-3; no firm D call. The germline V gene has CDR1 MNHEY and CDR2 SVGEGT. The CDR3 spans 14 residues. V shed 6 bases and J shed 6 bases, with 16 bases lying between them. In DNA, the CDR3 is TGTGCCAGCAGCCCCCGGTCCCCGCCGGATACGCAGTATTTT. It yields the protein CASSPRSPPDTQYF.

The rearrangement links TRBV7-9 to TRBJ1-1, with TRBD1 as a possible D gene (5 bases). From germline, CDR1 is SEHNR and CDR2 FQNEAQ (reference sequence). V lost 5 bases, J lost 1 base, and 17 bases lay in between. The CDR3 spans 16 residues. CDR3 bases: TGTGCCAGCAGCCTTAGCGGGGCAGGAGCGAACACTGAAGCTTTCTTT. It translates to CASSLSGAGANTEAFF. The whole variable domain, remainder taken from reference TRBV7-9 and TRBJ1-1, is DTGVSQNPRHKITKRGQNVTFRCDPISEHNRLYWYRQTLGQGPEFLTYFQNEAQLEKSRLLSDRFSAERPKGSFSTLEIQRTEQGDSAMYLCASSLSGAGANTEAFFGQGTRLTVV.

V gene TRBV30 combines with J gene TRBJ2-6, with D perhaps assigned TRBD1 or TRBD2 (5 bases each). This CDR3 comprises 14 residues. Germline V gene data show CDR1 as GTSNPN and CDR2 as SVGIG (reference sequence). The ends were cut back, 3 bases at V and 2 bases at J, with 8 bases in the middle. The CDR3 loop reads CAWSGTPGANVLTF. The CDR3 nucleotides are TGTGCCTGGAGCGGGACCCCTGGGGCCAACGTCCTGACTTTC.

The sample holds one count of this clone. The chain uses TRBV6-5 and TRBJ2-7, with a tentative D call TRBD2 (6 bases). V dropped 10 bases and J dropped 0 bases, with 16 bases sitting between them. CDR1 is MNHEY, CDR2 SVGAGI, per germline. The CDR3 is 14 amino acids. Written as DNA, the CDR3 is TGTGCCACCCAATTGGGGGGTAGCTCCTACGAGCAGTACTTC. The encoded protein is CATQLGGSSYEQYF.

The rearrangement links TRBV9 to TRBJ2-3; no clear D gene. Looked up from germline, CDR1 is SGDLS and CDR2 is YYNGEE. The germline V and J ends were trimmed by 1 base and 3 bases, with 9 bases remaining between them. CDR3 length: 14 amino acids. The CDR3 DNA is TGTGCCAGCAGCGTACAGTCTCAAACAGATACGCAGTATTTT. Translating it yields CASSVQSQTDTQYF.

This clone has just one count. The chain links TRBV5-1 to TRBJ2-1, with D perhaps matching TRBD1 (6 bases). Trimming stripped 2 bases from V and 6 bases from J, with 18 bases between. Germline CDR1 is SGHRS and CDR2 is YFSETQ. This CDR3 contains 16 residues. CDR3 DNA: TGCGCCAGCAGCTTTTTTCCGGACAGAGGGTCCAATGAGCAGTTCTTC. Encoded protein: CASSFFPDRGSNEQFF.

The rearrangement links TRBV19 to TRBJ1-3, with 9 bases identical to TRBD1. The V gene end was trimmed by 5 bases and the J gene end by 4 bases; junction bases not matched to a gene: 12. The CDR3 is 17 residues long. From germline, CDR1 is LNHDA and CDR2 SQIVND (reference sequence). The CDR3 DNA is TGTGCCAGTAGTGTCATCAGGGACAGGGCAATAGGAAACACCATATATTTT. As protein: CASSVIRDRAIGNTIYF.

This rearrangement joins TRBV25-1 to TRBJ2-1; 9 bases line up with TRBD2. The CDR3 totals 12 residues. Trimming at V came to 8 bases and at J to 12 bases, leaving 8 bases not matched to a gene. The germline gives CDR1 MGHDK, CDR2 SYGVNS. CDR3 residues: CASARGAGGQFF. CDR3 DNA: TGTGCCAGCGCGCGGGGAGCGGGAGGGCAGTTCTTC. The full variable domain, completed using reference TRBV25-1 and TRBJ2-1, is EADIYQTPRYLVIGTGKKITLECSQTMGHDKMYWYQQDPGMELHLIHYSYGVNSTEKGDLSSESTVSRIRTEHFPLTLESARPSHTSQYLCASARGAGGQFFGPGTRLTVL.

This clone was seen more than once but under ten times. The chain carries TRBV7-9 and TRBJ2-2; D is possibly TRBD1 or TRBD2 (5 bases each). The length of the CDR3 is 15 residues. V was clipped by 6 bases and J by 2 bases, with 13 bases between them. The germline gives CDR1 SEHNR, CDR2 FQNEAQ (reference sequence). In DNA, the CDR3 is TGTGCCAGCAGGGACCTCCGGGGCAACACCGGGGAGCTGTTTTTT. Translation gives CASRDLRGNTGELFF. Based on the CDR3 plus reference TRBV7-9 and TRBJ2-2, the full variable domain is DTGVSQNPRHKITKRGQNVTFRCDPISEHNRLYWYRQTLGQGPEFLTYFQNEAQLEKSRLLSDRFSAERPKGSFSTLEIQRTEQGDSAMYLCASRDLRGNTGELFFGEGSRLTVL.

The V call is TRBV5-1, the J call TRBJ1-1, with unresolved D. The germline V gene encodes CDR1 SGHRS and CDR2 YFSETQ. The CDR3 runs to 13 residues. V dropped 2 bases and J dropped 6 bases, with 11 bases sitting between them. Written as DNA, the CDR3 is TGCGCCAGCAGCTTAGGCCCCCAGGCTGAAGCTTTCTTT. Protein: CASSLGPQAEAFF.

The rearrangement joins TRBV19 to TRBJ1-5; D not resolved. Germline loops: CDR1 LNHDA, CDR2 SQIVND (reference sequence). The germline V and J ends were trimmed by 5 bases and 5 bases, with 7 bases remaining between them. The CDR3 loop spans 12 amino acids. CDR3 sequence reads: CASSFKDQPQHF. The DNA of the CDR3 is TGTGCCAGTAGTTTTAAAGATCAGCCCCAGCATTTT.

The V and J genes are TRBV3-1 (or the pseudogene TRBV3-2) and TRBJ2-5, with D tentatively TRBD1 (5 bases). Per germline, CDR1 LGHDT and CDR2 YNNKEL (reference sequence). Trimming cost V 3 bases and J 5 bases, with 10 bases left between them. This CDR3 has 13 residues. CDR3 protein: CASSHGPGETQYF. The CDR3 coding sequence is TGTGCCAGCAGCCACGGACCAGGGGAGACCCAGTACTTC.

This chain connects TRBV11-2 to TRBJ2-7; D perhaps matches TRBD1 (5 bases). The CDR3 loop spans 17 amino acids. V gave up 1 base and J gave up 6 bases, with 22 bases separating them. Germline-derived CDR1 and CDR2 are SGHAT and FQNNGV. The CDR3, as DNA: TGTGCCAGCAGCTTAGCGGCAGGGAAAGATAGGACGTCCGAGCAGTACTTC. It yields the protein CASSLAAGKDRTSEQYF.

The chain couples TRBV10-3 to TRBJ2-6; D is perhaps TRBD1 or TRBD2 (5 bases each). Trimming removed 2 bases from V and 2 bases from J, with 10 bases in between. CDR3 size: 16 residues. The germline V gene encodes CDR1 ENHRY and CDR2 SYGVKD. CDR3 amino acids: CAISEDRGAGANVLTF. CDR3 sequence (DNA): TGTGCCATCAGTGAGGATCGAGGGGCTGGGGCCAACGTCCTGACTTTC.

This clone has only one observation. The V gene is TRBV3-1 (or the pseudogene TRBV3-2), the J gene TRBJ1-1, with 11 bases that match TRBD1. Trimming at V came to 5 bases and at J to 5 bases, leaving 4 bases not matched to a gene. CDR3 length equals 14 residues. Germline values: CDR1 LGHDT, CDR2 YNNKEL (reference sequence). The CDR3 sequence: CASSVGQGVTEAFF. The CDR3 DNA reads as TGTGCCAGCAGCGTGGGACAGGGGGTGACTGAAGCTTTCTTT.

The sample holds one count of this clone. The CDR3 loop reads CASSESIPGAASGGYTQYF. The CDR3 region has the DNA TGCGCCAGCAGTGAGTCGATTCCAGGGGCGGCTAGCGGGGGATATACGCAGTATTTT. V is TRBV10-1 and J is TRBJ2-3, with 10 nucleotides matching TRBD2. The J segment lost 7 bases and the V segment lost 0 bases, leaving 16 bases of the junction unmatched. In germline, CDR1 is WNHNN, CDR2 SYGVQD (reference sequence). The CDR3 spans 19 residues.

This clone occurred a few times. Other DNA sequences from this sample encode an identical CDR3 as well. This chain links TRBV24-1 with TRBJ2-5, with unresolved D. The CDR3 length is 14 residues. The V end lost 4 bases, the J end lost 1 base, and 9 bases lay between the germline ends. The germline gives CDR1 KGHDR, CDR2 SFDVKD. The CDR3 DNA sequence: TGTGCCACCAGTGAGGGTGGCATCCAAGAGACCCAGTACTTC. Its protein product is CATSEGGIQETQYF.

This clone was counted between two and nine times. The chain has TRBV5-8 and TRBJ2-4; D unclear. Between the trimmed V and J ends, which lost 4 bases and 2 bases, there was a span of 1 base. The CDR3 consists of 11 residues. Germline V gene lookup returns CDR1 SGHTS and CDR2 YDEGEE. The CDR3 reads CASSPKNIQYF. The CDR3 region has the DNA TGTGCCAGCAGCCCCAAAAACATTCAGTACTTC.

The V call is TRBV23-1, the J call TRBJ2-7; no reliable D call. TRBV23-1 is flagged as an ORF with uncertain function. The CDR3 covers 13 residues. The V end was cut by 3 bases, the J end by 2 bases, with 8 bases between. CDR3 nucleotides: TGCGCCAGCAGTCAGCCTAGACCCTACGAGCAGTACTTC. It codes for CASSQPRPYEQYF.

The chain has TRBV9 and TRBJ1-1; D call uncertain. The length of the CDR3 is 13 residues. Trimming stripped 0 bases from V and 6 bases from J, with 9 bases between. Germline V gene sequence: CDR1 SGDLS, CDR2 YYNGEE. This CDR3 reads CASSVAQTAEAFF. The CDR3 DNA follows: TGTGCCAGCAGCGTAGCTCAGACCGCTGAAGCTTTCTTT.

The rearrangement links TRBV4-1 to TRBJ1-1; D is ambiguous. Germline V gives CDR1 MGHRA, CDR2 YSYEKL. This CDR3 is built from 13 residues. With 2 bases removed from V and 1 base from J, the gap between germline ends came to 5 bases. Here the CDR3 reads CASSQQKNTEAFF. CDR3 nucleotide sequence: TGCGCCAGCAGCCAACAGAAGAACACTGAAGCTTTCTTT.

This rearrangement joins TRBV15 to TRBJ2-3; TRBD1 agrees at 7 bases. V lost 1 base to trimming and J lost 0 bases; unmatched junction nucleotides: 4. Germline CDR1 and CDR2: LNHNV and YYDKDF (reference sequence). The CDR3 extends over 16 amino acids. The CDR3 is CATSRGRDRSTDTQYF. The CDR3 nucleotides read TGTGCCACCAGCAGAGGACGGGACAGAAGCACAGATACGCAGTATTTT.

The DNA of the CDR3 is TGTGCCAGGCGGGAGGGGTATAAAGATACGCAGTATTTT. This translates into CARREGYKDTQYF. The chain couples TRBV14 to TRBJ2-3; 9 positions agree with TRBD2. CDR3 length: 13 residues. Per the germline V gene, CDR1 is SGHDN and CDR2 is FVKESK. The ends lost 9 bases at V and 5 bases at J; junction bases unmatched: 6.

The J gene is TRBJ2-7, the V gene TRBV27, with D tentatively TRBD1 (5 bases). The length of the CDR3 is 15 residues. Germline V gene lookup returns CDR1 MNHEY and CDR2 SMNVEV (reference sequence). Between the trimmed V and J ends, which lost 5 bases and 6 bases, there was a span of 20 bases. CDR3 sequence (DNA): TGTGCCAGCAGTGATAGGGGTCAGGCCCCTTTCGAGCAGTACTTC. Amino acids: CASSDRGQAPFEQYF.

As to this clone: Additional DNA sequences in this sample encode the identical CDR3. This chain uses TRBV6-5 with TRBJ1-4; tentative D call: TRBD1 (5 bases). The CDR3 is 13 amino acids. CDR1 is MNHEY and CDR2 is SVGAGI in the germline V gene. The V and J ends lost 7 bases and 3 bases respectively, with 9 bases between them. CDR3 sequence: CASTRGPNEKLFF. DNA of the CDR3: TGTGCCAGCACCCGGGGCCCTAATGAAAAACTGTTTTTT.

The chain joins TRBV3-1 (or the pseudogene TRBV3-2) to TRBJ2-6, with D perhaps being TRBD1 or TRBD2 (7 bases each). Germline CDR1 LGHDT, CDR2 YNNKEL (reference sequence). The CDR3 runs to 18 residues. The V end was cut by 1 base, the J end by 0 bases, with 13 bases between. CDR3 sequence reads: CASSQGTGEGSGANVLTF. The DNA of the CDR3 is TGTGCCAGCAGCCAAGGCACAGGGGAGGGCTCTGGGGCCAACGTCCTGACTTTC.

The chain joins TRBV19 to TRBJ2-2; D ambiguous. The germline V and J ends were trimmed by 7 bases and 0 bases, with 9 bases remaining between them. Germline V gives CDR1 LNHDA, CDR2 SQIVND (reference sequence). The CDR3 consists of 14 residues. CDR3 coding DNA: TGTGCCAGTAATACTAACTCGAACACCGGGGAGCTGTTTTTT. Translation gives CASNTNSNTGELFF.

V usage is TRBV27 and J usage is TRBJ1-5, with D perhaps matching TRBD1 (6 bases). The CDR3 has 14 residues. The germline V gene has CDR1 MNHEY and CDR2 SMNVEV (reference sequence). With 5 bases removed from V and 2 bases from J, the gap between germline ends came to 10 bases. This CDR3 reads CASSGGLGNQPQHF. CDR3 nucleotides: TGTGCCAGCAGTGGGGGCTTGGGCAATCAGCCCCAGCATTTT.

CDR3 residues: CASTTGTSGREYQDTQYF. DNA for the CDR3: TGTGCCAGCACCACCGGGACTAGCGGGAGGGAGTACCAAGATACGCAGTATTTT. This chain joins TRBV5-5 and TRBJ2-3; TRBD2 matches 16 bases. The CDR3 has 18 residues. CDR1 is SGHKS and CDR2 is YYEKEE in the germline V gene (reference sequence). The ends lost 6 bases at V and 5 bases at J; junction bases unmatched: 12.